Listed below are T cell receptor beta chains from one sample, sequenced in a study of blood T cell repertoires in COVID-19. Profiled with immunoSEQ multiplex PCR; TCRdb holds only in-frame clones, not every one. The repertoire consists of about 170,000 clones, with around three quarters occurring once and the leading ten covering less than 9.5%. The sequenced sample consisted of peripheral blood. The source of these receptors is a man between 60 and 75 years old with acute or convalescent COVID-19. Both conserved end residues are part of each CDR3. The D gene is left open where the match is weak. A clone size is listed for some rows: how often the clone was seen (once, few, many), or a class if it is expanded.

TRBJ1-1	TRBV10-3	-	-	TGTGCCATCAGTGAGTCTGCGACAGGTAGCGCTGAAGCTTTCTTT	CAISESATGSAEAFF
TRBJ2-3	TRBV7-3	-	-	TGTGCCAGCAGCTTAATGGGGGGAACAGATACGCAGTATTTT	CASSLMGGTDTQYF
TRBJ2-2	TRBV6-1	-	-	TGTGCCACCGGACTGGTCACCGGGGAGCTGTTTTTT	CATGLVTGELFF
TRBJ1-2	TRBV27	-	-	TGTGCCAGCAGGTACAGGGCCGTAGGTGGCTACACCTTC	CASRYRAVGGYTF
TRBJ1-2	TRBV2	-	TRBD1	TGTGCCAGCAGGGGACAGGGGAGGAACTATGGCTACACCTTC	CASRGQGRNYGYTF
TRBJ2-7	TRBV7-6	-	TRBD2	TGTGCCAGCAGCCCCGGGACTAGCGGGGGAACCTACGAGCAGTACTTC	CASSPGTSGGTYEQYF
TRBJ1-4	TRBV29-1	-	-	TGCAGCGTTGAAGACTCCCGAGGGAATGAAAAACTGTTTTTT	CSVEDSRGNEKLFF
TRBJ1-5	TRBV6-6	-	TRBD1	TGTGCCAGCAGTCGATCATCCGGGACAGGAAATCAGCCCCAGCATTTT	CASSRSSGTGNQPQHF
TRBJ1-2	TRBV10-3	-	-	TGTGCCATCAGTGATTGGGGGACGGCAGGGGACTATGGCTACACCTTC	CAISDWGTAGDYGYTF
TRBJ2-1	TRBV29-1	-	-	TGCAGCGTTGATAACAACTACAATGAGCAGTTCTTC	CSVDNNYNEQFF
TRBJ2-1	TRBV7-2	once	TRBD1	TGTGCCAGCAGCTTAGACACCGGGACAGCCTACAATGAGCAGTTCTTC	CASSLDTGTAYNEQFF
TRBJ2-3	TRBV5-1	-	TRBD1	TGCGCCAGCAGCCTTGGCTACGGACAGGGGACAGATACGCAGTATTTT	CASSLGYGQGTDTQYF
TRBJ1-2	TRBV6-5	-	-	TGTGCCAGCAGTACTTTGGACAATCAGGGTGGCTACACCTTC	CASSTLDNQGGYTF
TRBJ1-5	TRBV6-6	-	TRBD1	TGTGCCAGCATTGCCGACAGGGCGAGCAATCAGCCCCAGCATTTT	CASIADRASNQPQHF
TRBJ2-7	TRBV4-1	-	-	TGCGCCAGCAGCCAAAACCCGGCCTACGAGCAGTACTTC	CASSQNPAYEQYF
TRBJ1-2	TRBV29-1	-	-	TGCAGCGTTGATCTGGAGAACTATGGCTACACCTTC	CSVDLENYGYTF
TRBJ2-2	TRBV6-1	-	-	TGTGCCAGCAGTGACGGGGTTAACACCGGGGAGCTGTTTTTT	CASSDGVNTGELFF
TRBJ1-5	TRBV19	-	-	TGTGCCAGTAGTATGGGTTTGGAGAGCAGCAATCAGCCCCAGCATTTT	CASSMGLESSNQPQHF
TRBJ1-5	TRBV18	once	TRBD1	TGTGCCAGCTCACCGGGACAGATTGGGACTCAGCCCCAGCATTTT	CASSPGQIGTQPQHF
TRBJ1-2	TRBV5-6	-	-	TGTGCCAGCACAACGGGGGAGAACTATGGCTACACCTTC	CASTTGENYGYTF
TRBJ2-5	TRBV2	-	-	TGTGCCAGCACTTGGACAGTCCAAGAGACCCAGTACTTC	CASTWTVQETQYF
TRBJ2-3	TRBV5-1	-	-	TGCGCCAGCAGCTTGACAGGGTCACTCACAGATACGCAGTATTTT	CASSLTGSLTDTQYF
TRBJ1-2	TRBV18	-	-	TGTGCCAGCTCCACCCAGAGACGACTGAGTAACTATGGCTACACCTTC	CASSTQRRLSNYGYTF
TRBJ1-5	TRBV6-2/TRBV6-3	-	TRBD1	TGTGCCAGCAGTCGCGGACAGGGGATCCAGCCCCAGCATTTT	CASSRGQGIQPQHF
TRBJ1-1	TRBV4-3	-	-	TGCGCCAGCAGCCAAGATCTATCTATTGAAGCTTTCTTT	CASSQDLSIEAFF